This T cell receptor beta chain is drawn from a study of blood T cells in healthy people across ages. General study findings and limits: Comparison with aged donors showed that long-lived donors had more naive CD4+ cells and higher diversity. Diversity estimates drawn from one million T cells were deemed underestimates.

Comments on this clonotype: Its cognate antigen is unknown.

V dropped 6 bases and J dropped 4; count of bases not matched to a gene: 10. Germline V gene sequence: CDR1 SGHAT, CDR2 FQNNGV. This CDR3 is built from 15 residues. Using a J-beta primer mix together with a sample-barcoded 5' primer, a second PCR was run for roughly 7 to 12 cycles. Each TCR beta cDNA got a 12-nucleotide random molecular identifier. TCRdb reprocessed the 5' RACE reads via MiXCR and lists one record per CDR3 protein. The sample contains just under 900,000 distinct CDR3 sequences, 29% of which appear only once. V is TRBV11-2 and J is TRBJ1-1; 8 positions agree with TRBD1. The sample comprised blood. The receptor was isolated from a woman over 75 in good health. As DNA, the CDR3 is TGTGCCAGCAGGCAATTCCTCACAGGGGGCACTGAAGCTTTCTTT. It is translated as CASRQFLTGGTEAFF. The entire variable domain, with the rest obtained from reference TRBV11-2 and TRBJ1-1, is as follows: EAGVAQSPRYKIIEKRQSVAFWCNPISGHATLYWYQQILGQGPKLLIQFQNNGVVDDSQLPKDRFSAERLKGVDSTLKIQPAKLEDSAVYLCASRQFLTGGTEAFFGQGTRLTVV.